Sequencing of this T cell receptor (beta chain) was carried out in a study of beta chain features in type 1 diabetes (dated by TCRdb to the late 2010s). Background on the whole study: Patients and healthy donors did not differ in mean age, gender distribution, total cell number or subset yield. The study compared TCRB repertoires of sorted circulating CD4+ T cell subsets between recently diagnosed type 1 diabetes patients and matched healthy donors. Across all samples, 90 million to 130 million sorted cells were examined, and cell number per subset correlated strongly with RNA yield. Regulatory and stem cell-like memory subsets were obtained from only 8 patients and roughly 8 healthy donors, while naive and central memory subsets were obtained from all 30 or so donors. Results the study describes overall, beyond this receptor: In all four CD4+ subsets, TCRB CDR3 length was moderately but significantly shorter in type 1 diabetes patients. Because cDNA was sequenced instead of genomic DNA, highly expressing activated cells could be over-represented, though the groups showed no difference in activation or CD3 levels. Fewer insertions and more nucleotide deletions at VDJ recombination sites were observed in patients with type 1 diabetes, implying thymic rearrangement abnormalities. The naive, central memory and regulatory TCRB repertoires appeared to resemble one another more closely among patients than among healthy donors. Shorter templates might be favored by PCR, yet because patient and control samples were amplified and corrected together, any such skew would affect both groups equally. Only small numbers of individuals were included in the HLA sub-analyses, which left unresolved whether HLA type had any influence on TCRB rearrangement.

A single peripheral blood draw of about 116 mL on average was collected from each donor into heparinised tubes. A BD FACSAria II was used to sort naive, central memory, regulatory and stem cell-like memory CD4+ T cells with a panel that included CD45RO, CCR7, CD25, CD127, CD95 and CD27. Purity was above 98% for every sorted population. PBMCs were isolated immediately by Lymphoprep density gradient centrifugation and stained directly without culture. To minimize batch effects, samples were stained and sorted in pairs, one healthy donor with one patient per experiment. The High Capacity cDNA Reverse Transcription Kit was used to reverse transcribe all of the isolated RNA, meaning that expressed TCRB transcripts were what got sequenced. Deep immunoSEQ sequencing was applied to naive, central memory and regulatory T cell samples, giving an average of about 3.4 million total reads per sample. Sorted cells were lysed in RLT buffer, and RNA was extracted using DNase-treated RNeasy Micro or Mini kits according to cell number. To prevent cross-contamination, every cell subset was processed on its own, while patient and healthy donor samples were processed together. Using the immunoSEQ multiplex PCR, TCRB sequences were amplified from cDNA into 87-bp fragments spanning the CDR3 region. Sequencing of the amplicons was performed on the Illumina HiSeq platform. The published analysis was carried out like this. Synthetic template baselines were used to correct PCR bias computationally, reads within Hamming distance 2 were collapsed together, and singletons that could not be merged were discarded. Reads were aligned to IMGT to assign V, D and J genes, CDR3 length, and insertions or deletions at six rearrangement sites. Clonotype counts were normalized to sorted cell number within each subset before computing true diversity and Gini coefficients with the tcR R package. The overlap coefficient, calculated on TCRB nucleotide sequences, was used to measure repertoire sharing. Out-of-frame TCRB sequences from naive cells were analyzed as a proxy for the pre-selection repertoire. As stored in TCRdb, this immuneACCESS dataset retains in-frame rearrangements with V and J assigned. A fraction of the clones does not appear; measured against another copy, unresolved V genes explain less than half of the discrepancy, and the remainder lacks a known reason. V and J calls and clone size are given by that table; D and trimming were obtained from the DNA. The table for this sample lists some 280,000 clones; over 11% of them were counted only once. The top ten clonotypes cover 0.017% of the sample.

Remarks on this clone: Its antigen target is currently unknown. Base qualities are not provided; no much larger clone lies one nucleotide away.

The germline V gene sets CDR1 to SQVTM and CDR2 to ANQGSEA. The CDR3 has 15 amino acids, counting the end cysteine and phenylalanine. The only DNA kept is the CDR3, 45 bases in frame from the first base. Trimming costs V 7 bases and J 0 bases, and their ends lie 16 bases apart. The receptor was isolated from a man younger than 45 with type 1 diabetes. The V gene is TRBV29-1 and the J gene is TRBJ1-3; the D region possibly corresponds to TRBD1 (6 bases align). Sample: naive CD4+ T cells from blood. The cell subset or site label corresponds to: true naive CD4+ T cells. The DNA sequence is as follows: TGCAGCGCCTCGAGGACAGCAGACTCTGGAAACACCATATATTTT. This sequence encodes CSASRTADSGNTIYF. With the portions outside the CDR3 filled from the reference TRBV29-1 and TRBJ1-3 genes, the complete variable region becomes SAVISQKPSRDICQRGTSLTIQCQVDSQVTMMFWYRQQPGQSLTLIATANQGSEATYESGFVIDKFPISRPNLTFSTLTVSNMSPEDSSIYLCSASRTADSGNTIYFGEGSWLTVV.